This T cell receptor beta chain is from a study of blood T cell repertoires in COVID-19. Turning to the study itself: The United States, Italy and Spain provided the acute and convalescent COVID-19 samples.

CDR3 length equals 15 residues. The germline V gene encodes CDR1 SGHAT and CDR2 FQNNGV. The V and J ends lost 5 bases and 2 bases, in that order; junction bases with no gene match: 7. Study processing details: Reference gene primer amplification in the assay estimated nucleated cell counts. Assay used: immunoSEQ multiplex PCR; TCRdb lists only in-frame clones, some missing. That table is the source of V, J and clone size, and D and trimming were worked out from the DNA. The sample carries about 65,000 clones, roughly 92% recorded once. The chain uses TRBV11-2 and TRBJ2-5; 8 bases map to TRBD1. Material: peripheral blood. This TCR derives from a man aged 70 or older with active COVID-19. CDR3 amino acids: CASSQGQGRQETQYF. CDR3 nucleotides: TGTGCCAGCAGCCAAGGACAGGGCCGACAAGAGACCCAGTACTTC.